Given below is one TCR beta chain in context. Its antigen is unknown. These data come from a study of shared clonotypes between healthy human individuals. Study-level information: A donor's plate count was three for CD4 naive and three for CD4 memory; CD8 naive had two and CD8 memory one.

Whole-study findings and limits: Among the subsets, naive ones generally showed larger estimated richness than memory ones.

Per the authors' pipeline: Quality scores were absent from the junction-only immunoSEQ sequences, so filtering differed. The data were produced by immunoSEQ multiplex PCR, yet TCRdb's version contains in-frame clones alone and is incomplete. The V and J calls and clone size come from that table; D and trimming were worked out from the DNA. Counted here are 2,100,000 or so clones, approximately 95% occurring once; the ten biggest clones make up more than 0.1%. The sample taken for sequencing was naive CD4+ T cells sorted from blood. Subset denoted: CD45RA+ positively selected. This sequence was found in a young man in good health.

The chain's CDR3 is CASSTLSDRLGATNEKLFF. The CDR3 region has the DNA TGTGCCAGCAGCACGCTCAGTGACCGCTTAGGGGCAACTAATGAAAAACTGTTTTTT. The J gene is TRBJ1-4, the V gene TRBV5-4, with D maybe TRBD1 (5 bases). The germline V gene encodes CDR1 SGHNT and CDR2 YYREEE (reference sequence). The germline V and J ends were trimmed by 4 bases and 0 bases, with 22 bases remaining between them. The CDR3 loop spans 19 amino acids.